The 15 T cell receptor beta chains presented below share a single source sample, sequenced in a study of Ad26.COV2.S vaccination and SARS-CoV-2 variants. Described treatment: 19 received Ad26.COV2.S at low or high dose, single or two shots; roughly 5 received placebo; per-sample allocation not given. Day 63 after the first injection of vaccine or placebo was the sampling time. TCRdb's copy holds only in-frame clones and misses some; the assay was immunoSEQ multiplex PCR. This sample has about 350,000 clones, with roughly 90% found just once. The input for sequencing was peripheral blood, taken in a trial of Ad26.COV2.S vaccine versus placebo. Receptors were obtained from a person between 18 and 65 years old who received the Ad26.COV2.S COVID-19 vaccine or a placebo.

The chain has TRBV5-5 and TRBJ2-7; 7 bases align to TRBD1. V was pared by 4 bases and J by 2 bases, with 6 bases of the junction left unmatched. CDR3 length: 14 residues. CDR1 SGHKS and CDR2 YYEKEE come from the germline V gene (reference sequence). The CDR3 DNA reads TGTGCCAGCAGCACCCGACAGGGCACCTACGAGCAGTACTTC. Protein product: CASSTRQGTYEQYF.

The chain joins TRBV19 to TRBJ1-5; D unclear. Trimming pared 6 bases from V and 6 bases from J, leaving 18 bases between. Germline V gene sequence: CDR1 LNHDA, CDR2 SQIVND (reference sequence). The CDR3 loop spans 15 amino acids. The CDR3 spells CASSPGQPQSQPQHF. The CDR3 DNA reads TGTGCCAGTAGCCCCGGGCAGCCGCAGTCTCAGCCCCAGCATTTT.

The V call is TRBV3-1 (or the pseudogene TRBV3-2), the J call TRBJ1-2, with D uncertain. The CDR3 contains 14 residues. V dropped 0 bases and J dropped 2 bases, with 7 bases sitting between them. Germline loops: CDR1 LGHDT, CDR2 YNNKEL (reference sequence). DNA for the CDR3: TGTGCCAGCAGCCAAGAACCGGAGAACTATGGCTACACCTTC. Amino acids: CASSQEPENYGYTF.

This clone was recorded a few times. The J gene is TRBJ2-5, the V gene TRBV12-5; D is undetermined. The CDR3 is made up of 12 amino acids. The V end lost 2 bases, the J end lost 5 bases, and 6 bases lay between the germline ends. The germline V gene encodes CDR1 LGHNT and CDR2 FRNRAP. The CDR3 nucleotides read TGTGCTAGTGGTTTGACAGCGGAGACCCAGTACTTC. As protein: CASGLTAETQYF.

The rearrangement joins TRBV29-1 to TRBJ2-7, with D possibly being TRBD2 (6 bases). The germline CDR1 and CDR2 sequences are SQVTM and ANQGSEA. This CDR3 is 13 amino acids long. V was shortened by 4 bases and J by 3 bases, with 13 bases between the two germline ends. DNA for the CDR3: TGCAGCGTTGTAACATTGGGGGGCTACGAGCAGTACTTC. Its translation is CSVVTLGGYEQYF.

The chain links TRBV4-1 to TRBJ2-1; D may be TRBD2 (5 bases). The CDR3 length is 16 residues. The germline CDR1 and CDR2 sequences are MGHRA and YSYEKL. Trimming left V 0 bases short and J 4 bases short, with 13 bases between. CDR3 coding DNA: TGCGCCAGCAGCCAAGAGGGGTGGGAGACTTACAATGAGCAGTTCTTC. This gives the protein CASSQEGWETYNEQFF.

The CDR3 DNA reads TGCGCCAGCAGTCTCGACAGGGTCTCGACTGAAGCTTTCTTT. Its protein is CASSLDRVSTEAFF. The chain is built from TRBV5-1 and TRBJ1-1; 7 bases align to TRBD1. In germline, CDR1 is SGHRS, CDR2 YFSETQ. The CDR3 extends over 14 amino acids. V shed 5 bases, J shed 5 bases, and the junction held 9 bases outside the gene matches.

J is TRBJ2-2 and V is TRBV5-1; D gene uncertain. CDR3 length equals 15 residues. Germline CDR1 and CDR2: SGHRS and YFSETQ. V was cut by 4 bases and J by 5 bases, with 15 bases left in between. DNA for the CDR3: TGCGCCAGCAGCCCCTTCGCGGACCGAACCGGGGAGCTGTTTTTT. Translated, it gives CASSPFADRTGELFF.

The table lists this clone with a count of one. The chain recombines TRBV27 with TRBJ1-6, with D uncertain. Trimming left V 0 bases short and J 1 base short, with 7 bases between. This CDR3 has 16 residues. The germline V gene has CDR1 MNHEY and CDR2 SMNVEV (reference sequence). CDR3 sequence: CASSLSPFSYNSPLHF. As DNA, the CDR3 is TGTGCCAGCAGTTTATCGCCCTTTTCCTATAATTCACCCCTCCACTTT.

This clone has just a few counts. V gene TRBV10-1 combines with J gene TRBJ2-1, with D maybe TRBD2 (6 bases). The CDR3 is 15 amino acids. Germline V gene lookup returns CDR1 WNHNN and CDR2 SYGVQD (reference sequence). The V end lost 3 bases, the J end lost 5 bases, and 14 bases lay between the germline ends. CDR3 nucleotides: TGCGCCAGCAGTGATGGCGGGATCGATCACAATGAGCAGTTCTTC. Translated: CASSDGGIDHNEQFF.

The V gene is TRBV5-4, the J gene TRBJ2-5; no clear D gene. The CDR3 runs 13 residues. Trimming took off 1 base at V and 1 base at J, with 5 bases between the two ends. From germline, CDR1 is SGHNT and CDR2 YYREEE (reference sequence). The CDR3 coding sequence is TGTGCCAGCAGCTTGAACGTCCAAGAGACCCAGTACTTC. It codes for CASSLNVQETQYF.

The sample holds a few counts of this clone. The rearrangement joins TRBV3-1 (or the pseudogene TRBV3-2) to TRBJ2-7; D remains unclear. Germline CDR1 and CDR2: LGHDT and YNNKEL (reference sequence). The CDR3 has 16 amino acids. V was shortened by 0 bases and J by 0 bases, with 12 bases between the two germline ends. The CDR3 is CASSQDAVESSYEQYF. In nucleotides, the CDR3 is TGTGCCAGCAGCCAAGATGCAGTTGAAAGCTCCTACGAGCAGTACTTC.

The rearrangement uses TRBV9 and TRBJ2-1, with TRBD2 matching over 9 bases. CDR1 is SGDLS, CDR2 YYNGEE, per germline. J was trimmed by 4 bases and V by 0 bases; bases with no gene match: 2. This CDR3 spans 15 amino acids. This chain's CDR3 is CASSVASGTYNEQFF. The CDR3 nucleotides are TGTGCCAGCAGCGTAGCTAGCGGGACATACAATGAGCAGTTCTTC. Full variable domain (outside the CDR3, taken from reference TRBV9 and TRBJ2-1): DSGVTQTPKHLITATGQRVTLRCSPRSGDLSVYWYQQSLDQGLQFLIQYYNGEERAKGNILERFSAQQFPDLHSELNLSSLELGDSALYFCASSVASGTYNEQFFGPGTRLTVL.

The chain uses TRBV27 and TRBJ2-1, with D unclear. V was clipped by 4 bases and J by 2 bases, with 9 bases between them. The length of the CDR3 is 14 residues. Germline V gene data show CDR1 as MNHEY and CDR2 as SMNVEV (reference sequence). CDR3 loop: CASSSGDTYNEQFF. The CDR3 region has the DNA TGTGCCAGCAGTTCAGGAGATACCTACAATGAGCAGTTCTTC.

This chain joins TRBV5-8 and TRBJ2-7; 12 bases are shared with TRBD1. Germline lookup yields CDR1 SGHTS and CDR2 YDEGEE. Unmatched junction bases numbered 9, after V lost 7 bases and J lost 7 bases. The CDR3 is 14 amino acids. Here the CDR3 DNA reads TGTGCCAGCGGGCCGGGACAGGGGGCTAAGGAGCAGTACTTC. Its protein is CASGPGQGAKEQYF.